Each of the 26 T cell receptor beta chains below was sequenced from the same sample in a study of blood T cell repertoires in COVID-19. Only in-frame clones appear in the TCRdb table, and some are missing; sequencing was by immunoSEQ multiplex PCR. Among tens of thousands of clones listed, about 81% were seen once. The sequencing input was peripheral blood. The source is a human donor in a cohort sampled during active COVID-19.

V is TRBV6-1 and J is TRBJ2-7; no clear D gene. Germline CDR1 MNHNS, CDR2 SASEGT. V was trimmed by 3 bases and J by 3 bases, leaving 6 bases between them. The CDR3 is 12 amino acids. CDR3 coding DNA: TGTGCCAGCAGTGACGTGTTCTACGAGCAGTACTTC. Translating gives CASSDVFYEQYF.

The chain links TRBV9 to TRBJ2-1; 8 bases align to TRBD2. V lost 2 bases and J lost 9; bases outside the gene matches: 10. Germline assignment: CDR1 SGDLS and CDR2 YYNGEE. This CDR3 has 15 residues. CDR3 sequence: CASSVAGGGQGEQFF. CDR3 in DNA: TGTGCCAGCAGCGTTGCTGGCGGGGGGCAGGGTGAGCAGTTCTTC.

The rearrangement joins TRBV13 to TRBJ2-7, with 8 positions matching TRBD2. With 7 bases clipped from V and 4 bases from J, the junction kept 9 bases outside the gene matches. CDR3 size: 14 residues. Germline V lookup: CDR1 PRHDT, CDR2 FYEKMQ (reference sequence). DNA of the CDR3: TGTGCCAGCACTGAGGGGCGGGGGGTTTACGAGCAGTACTTC. Translation gives CASTEGRGVYEQYF. Using reference TRBV13 and TRBJ2-7 for the parts outside the CDR3, the full variable domain is AAGVIQSPRHLIKEKRETATLKCYPIPRHDTVYWYQQGPGQDPQFLISFYEKMQSDKGSIPDRFSAQQFSDYHSELNMSSLELGDSALYFCASTEGRGVYEQYFGPGTRLTVT.

This clone has more than one count but fewer than ten. The V and J genes are TRBV5-1 and TRBJ1-2; 9 bases align to TRBD1. This CDR3 comprises 13 residues. The junction had 3 bases not matched to a gene; V was cut back by 3 bases and J by 6 bases. Looked up from germline, CDR1 is SGHRS and CDR2 is YFSETQ. Written as DNA, the CDR3 is TGCGCCAGCAGCTCGGGACAGGGCGATGGCTACACCTTC. Encoded protein: CASSSGQGDGYTF.

The V call is TRBV6-1, the J call TRBJ1-5; D not certain. Deletions cut 2 bases from V and 0 bases from J, with 11 bases between. This CDR3 is 16 amino acids long. Germline V gene lookup returns CDR1 MNHNS and CDR2 SASEGT. The CDR3: CASSEIYSGSNQPQHF. The DNA of the CDR3 is TGTGCCAGCAGTGAAATATATAGCGGTAGCAATCAGCCCCAGCATTTT.

This chain joins TRBV4-2 and TRBJ1-5; maybe TRBD1 (5 bases). Germline V gene data show CDR1 as LGHNA and CDR2 as YNFKEQ. This CDR3 has 16 amino acids. Trimming took off 0 bases at V and 5 bases at J, with 14 bases between the two ends. The CDR3 DNA follows: TGTGCCAGCAGCCAAGAGGAACAGGACACGTATCAGCCCCAGCATTTT. This sequence encodes CASSQEEQDTYQPQHF.

V usage is TRBV6-6 and J usage is TRBJ2-2; TRBD1 matches at 9 bases. V lost 5 bases, J lost 6 bases, and 7 bases stayed unmatched. Germline V gene data show CDR1 as MNHNY and CDR2 as SVGAGI (reference sequence). The length of the CDR3 is 15 residues. DNA for the CDR3: TGTGCCAGCAGTCTTCGGGACAGGGATCCCGGGGAGCTGTTTTTT. Encoded protein: CASSLRDRDPGELFF.

The chain couples TRBV3-1 (or the pseudogene TRBV3-2) to TRBJ1-1, with D unresolved. V lost 0 bases and J 12 bases, leaving 11 bases between the germline ends. The CDR3 is 12 amino acids. Germline CDR1 and CDR2: LGHDT and YNNKEL (reference sequence). DNA for the CDR3: TGTGCCAGCAGCCAAGAATGGCAGGAAACTTTCTTT. It is translated as CASSQEWQETFF.

The count of this clone is one. The chain is built from TRBV19 and TRBJ1-4; D may be TRBD1 (6 bases). The CDR3 is made up of 13 amino acids. CDR1 and CDR2 (germline): LNHDA, SQIVND (reference sequence). With 3 bases removed from V and 7 bases from J, the gap between germline ends came to 9 bases. This CDR3 reads CASSIAGVEKLFF. The CDR3 bases are TGTGCCAGTAGTATTGCAGGGGTTGAAAAACTGTTTTTT.

V and J are TRBV2 and TRBJ1-2; possible D gene TRBD1, 6 bases. Between the trimmed V and J ends, which lost 8 bases and 8 bases, there was a span of 18 bases. Germline V gene data show CDR1 as SNHLY and CDR2 as FYNNEI. This CDR3 is built from 13 residues. CDR3 DNA: TGTGCCAGCCAACTGGGACATTCGAGAGGCTACACCTTC. It translates to CASQLGHSRGYTF.

The V call is TRBV11-2, the J call TRBJ2-7, with 8 positions matching TRBD1. Germline V gene lookup returns CDR1 SGHAT and CDR2 FQNNGV. V shed 5 bases, J shed 3 bases, and the junction held 6 bases outside the gene matches. This CDR3 spans 14 amino acids. CDR3 loop: CASSLKGQGYEQYF. CDR3 DNA sequence: TGTGCCAGCAGCCTCAAAGGACAGGGCTACGAGCAGTACTTC.

The chain is built from TRBV4-2 and TRBJ1-6; 9 bases agree with TRBD1. V dropped 1 base and J dropped 8; count of bases not matched to a gene: 3. Germline CDR1 and CDR2: LGHNA and YNFKEQ. The CDR3 loop spans 15 amino acids. CDR3 protein: CASSQGDRDDSPLHF. In DNA form, the CDR3 reads TGTGCCAGCAGCCAAGGGGACAGGGACGATTCACCCCTCCACTTT.

The chain combines TRBV28 with TRBJ2-5; no clear D gene. Trimming stripped 2 bases from V and 4 bases from J, with 8 bases between. The CDR3 has 13 amino acids. Germline assignment: CDR1 MDHEN and CDR2 SYDVKM. In DNA form, the CDR3 reads TGTGCCAGCAGTTTAATTTCCGGAGAGACCCAGTACTTC. Protein: CASSLISGETQYF. The full variable domain, in which reference TRBV28 and TRBJ2-5 provide the parts outside the CDR3, is DVKVTQSSRYLVKRTGEKVFLECVQDMDHENMFWYRQDPGLGLRLIYFSYDVKMKEKGDIPEGYSVSREKKERFSLILESASTNQTSMYLCASSLISGETQYFGPGTRLLVL.

The rearrangement joins TRBV7-9 to TRBJ2-7; 7 bases match TRBD1. CDR3 length equals 14 residues. J was trimmed by 2 bases and V by 5 bases; bases with no gene match: 6. In germline, CDR1 is SEHNR, CDR2 FQNEAQ (reference sequence). The CDR3 sequence: CASSIMQGAYEQYF. CDR3 DNA sequence: TGTGCCAGCAGCATAATGCAGGGGGCCTACGAGCAGTACTTC.

This chain joins TRBV6-5 and TRBJ2-7, with 7 nucleotides matching TRBD1. The CDR3 has 15 residues. Germline trimming cut 8 bases from V and 6 bases from J; bases unmatched to any gene: 16. The germline gives CDR1 MNHEY, CDR2 SVGAGI. The CDR3 is CASDSRQGWTGEQYF. CDR3 DNA: TGTGCCAGCGACTCGAGACAGGGATGGACGGGCGAGCAGTACTTC.

This chain links TRBV7-9 with TRBJ1-2; tentative D call: TRBD1 (6 bases). The V end was cut by 5 bases, the J end by 8 bases, with 21 bases between. This CDR3 has 15 amino acids. CDR1 and CDR2 from the germline V gene are SEHNR and FQNEAQ (reference sequence). The CDR3 region is CASSLTTGIYEGYTF. The CDR3, as DNA: TGTGCCAGCAGCCTTACGACAGGAATCTATGAGGGCTACACCTTC.

This clone has only a few counts. The rearrangement joins TRBV6-5 to TRBJ1-6, with TRBD1 as a possible D gene (5 bases). The CDR3 is 14 amino acids. Germline CDR1 is MNHEY and CDR2 is SVGAGI. Trimming left V 2 bases short and J 6 bases short, with 8 bases between. The CDR3, as DNA: TGTGCCAGCAGTTACAGGGGTGGTAATTCACCCCTCCACTTT. It is translated as CASSYRGGNSPLHF.

The V and J genes are TRBV7-8 and TRBJ2-7, with a tentative D call TRBD1 (5 bases). V shed 3 bases and J shed 4 bases, with 7 bases lying between them. Germline CDR1 reads SGHVS; CDR2 reads FQNEAQ. CDR3 size: 12 residues. The CDR3 DNA reads TGTGCCAGCAGCTTGAACAGGTACGAGCAGTACTTC. Amino acid sequence: CASSLNRYEQYF.

J is TRBJ1-2 and V is TRBV7-2; D possibly corresponds to TRBD1 (6 bases). Per germline, CDR1 SGHTA and CDR2 FQGNSA. This CDR3 has 17 amino acids. V dropped 2 bases and J dropped 8 bases, with 24 bases sitting between them. CDR3 residues: CASSLWARRTGSGGYTF. CDR3 bases: TGTGCCAGCAGCTTATGGGCACGTAGAACAGGGTCTGGGGGCTACACCTTC. The full variable domain, in which reference TRBV7-2 and TRBJ1-2 provide the parts outside the CDR3, is GAGVSQSPSNKVTEKGKDVELRCDPISGHTALYWYRQSLGQGLEFLIYFQGNSAPDKSGLPSDRFSAERTGGSVSTLTIQRTQQEDSAVYLCASSLWARRTGSGGYTFGSGTRLTVV.

The chain joins TRBV7-2 to TRBJ1-2, with 11 bases aligning to TRBD1. CDR1 SGHTA and CDR2 FQGNSA come from the germline V gene. V lost 5 bases and J lost 4; bases outside the gene matches: 6. The CDR3 runs to 15 residues. Here the CDR3 DNA reads TGTGCCAGCAGCCCCCGGACAGGGGGCCGCTATGGCTACACCTTC. This codes for CASSPRTGGRYGYTF. The entire variable domain, with the rest obtained from reference TRBV7-2 and TRBJ1-2, is as follows: GAGVSQSPSNKVTEKGKDVELRCDPISGHTALYWYRQSLGQGLEFLIYFQGNSAPDKSGLPSDRFSAERTGGSVSTLTIQRTQQEDSAVYLCASSPRTGGRYGYTFGSGTRLTVV.

The rearrangement uses TRBV7-8 and TRBJ2-7; tentatively, D is TRBD2 (5 bases). The germline CDR1 and CDR2 sequences are SGHVS and FQNEAQ. The CDR3 is 14 residues long. Trimming removed 3 bases from V and 0 bases from J, with 9 bases in between. The CDR3 sequence: CASSLGRGSYEQYF. In DNA, the CDR3 is TGTGCCAGCAGCTTGGGCCGGGGCTCCTACGAGCAGTACTTC.

A single count supports this clone. V and J are TRBV4-3 and TRBJ2-3, with D possibly being TRBD2 (5 bases). This CDR3 spans 16 amino acids. Per the germline V gene, CDR1 is LGHNA and CDR2 is YSLEER. V dropped 0 bases and J dropped 0 bases, with 10 bases sitting between them. CDR3: CASSQDTGSSTDTQYF. In DNA, the CDR3 is TGCGCCAGCAGCCAAGATACGGGGTCTAGCACAGATACGCAGTATTTT.

CDR3 nucleotide sequence: TGTGCCAGCAGCGTTAACAGCGGGGGACTGAGCGAGCAGTACTTC. Amino acid sequence: CASSVNSGGLSEQYF. The chain couples TRBV9 to TRBJ2-7; the match to TRBD2 covers 8 bases. The CDR3 has 15 amino acids. Losses at the gene ends were 2 bases for V and 6 bases for J; bases not matched to a gene: 10. Germline V gene data show CDR1 as SGDLS and CDR2 as YYNGEE.

The CDR3 loop is CASSLEGGAHNEQFF. The DNA for the CDR3 is TGCGCCAGCAGCTTGGAAGGGGGCGCCCACAATGAGCAGTTCTTC. The V call is TRBV5-1, the J call TRBJ2-1; TRBD1 aligns across 7 bases. CDR3 size: 15 residues. Germline CDR1 and CDR2: SGHRS and YFSETQ. The trim removed 0 bases at V and 5 bases at J, leaving 5 bases unmatched.

This chain connects TRBV4-2 to TRBJ2-1; 13 bases agree with TRBD2. The CDR3 sequence is 15 residues long. Per germline, CDR1 LGHNA and CDR2 YNFKEQ. Losses at the gene ends were 2 bases for V and 7 bases for J; bases not matched to a gene: 2. CDR3 nucleotide sequence: TGTGCCAGCAGCCAAACTAGCGGGGGGGCGAATGAGCAGTTCTTC. Its translation is CASSQTSGGANEQFF.

Concerning this clone itself: Since a much larger clone is just one base distant, this may be a read error. The V gene is TRBV27, the J gene TRBJ2-7; 7 positions match TRBD1. CDR1 is MNHEY, CDR2 SMNVEV, per germline (reference sequence). The CDR3 has 12 residues. After removal of 9 bases from V and 3 bases from J, the junction contained 5 bases not matched to a gene. Written as DNA, the CDR3 is TGTGCCAGTAGAACAGGGGACTACGAGCAGTACTTC. It yields the protein CASRTGDYEQYF.